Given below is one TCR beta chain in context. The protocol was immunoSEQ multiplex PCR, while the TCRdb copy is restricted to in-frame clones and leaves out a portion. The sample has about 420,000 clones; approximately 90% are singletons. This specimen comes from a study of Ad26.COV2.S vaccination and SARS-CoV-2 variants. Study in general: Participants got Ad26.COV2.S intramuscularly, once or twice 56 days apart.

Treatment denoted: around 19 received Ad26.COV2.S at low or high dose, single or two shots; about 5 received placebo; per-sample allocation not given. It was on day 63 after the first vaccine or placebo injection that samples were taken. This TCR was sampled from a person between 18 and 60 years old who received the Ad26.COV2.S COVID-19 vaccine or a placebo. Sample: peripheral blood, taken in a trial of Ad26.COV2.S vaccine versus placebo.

Here the CDR3 DNA reads TGTGCCAGCAGTTACTCGTGGACTATTGGGGCCAACGTCCTGACTTTC. It yields the protein CASSYSWTIGANVLTF. The chain is built from TRBV6-5 and TRBJ2-6; perhaps TRBD2 as D (6 bases). V lost 0 bases and J 3 bases, leaving 9 bases between the germline ends. The CDR3 extends over 16 amino acids. Germline CDR1 reads MNHEY; CDR2 reads SVGAGI.